The TCR beta chain under discussion was sequenced for a study of shared clonotypes between healthy human individuals. Study as a whole: Plates per donor: three CD4 naive, three CD4 memory, two CD8 naive, one CD8 memory.

The material for each subset, its genomic DNA, was split evenly across several immunoSEQ plates. Sequencing was performed with immunoSEQ multiplex PCR; in TCRdb, only in-frame clones are kept and a portion is missing. This table holds roughly 760,000 clones, approximately 74% found once. The CDR3 extends over 14 amino acids. V lost 3 bases, J lost 3 bases, and 9 bases lay in between. The germline V gene encodes CDR1 SNHLY and CDR2 FYNNEI. Researchers partitioned CD4+ cells into CD45RA+ naive and CD45RA-negative memory subsets. This chain connects TRBV2 to TRBJ1-3; TRBD1 might be the D (6 bases). The source is a woman in her 30s in good health. Sequenced: memory CD4+ T cells sorted from blood. This sample's subset: CD45RA-negative fraction. CDR3 sequence (DNA): TGTGCCAGCAGTGACAGGGGAGGTGGAAACACCATATATTTT. Protein product: CASSDRGGGNTIYF.